A selection of T cell receptor beta chains follows, all from one sample in a study of CD8 T cells in Susac syndrome. From the immunoSEQ multiplex PCR reads, TCRdb called clonotypes with MiXCR, one entry per CDR3 protein. Of around 200,000 distinct CDR3 sequences in the sample, approximately 95% are singletons; the top ten hold about 0.17%. The specimen was CD8+ T cells from PBMCs. These receptors came from a human donor with Susac syndrome. The CDR3 runs from the conserved cysteine through the conserved F or W. The D gene is left open where the match is weak. Not every row has a clone size; where given, it reads once, few, many or a size class.

TRBD1 | NA | TRBJ2-7 | TRBV6-5 | TGTGCCAGCAGTTACGAGGGACAGGGGGACGAGCAGTACTTC | CASSYEGQGDEQYF
TRBD1 | NA | TRBJ2-7 | TRBV9 | TGTGCCAGCAGCGTAGCTGAAGGGGACAGAACCTACGAGCAGTACTTC | CASSVAEGDRTYEQYF
NA | NA | TRBJ1-6 | TRBV27 | TGTGCCAGCAGTTCAATGGGGCGCCTGGATTCACCCCTCCACTTT | CASSSMGRLDSPLHF
TRBD2 | NA | TRBJ2-5 | TRBV6-6 | TGTGCCAGCTCGAGGCGGGGGGGCCAAGAGACCCAGTACTTC | CASSRRGGQETQYF
NA | NA | TRBJ2-2 | TRBV29-1 | TGCAGCGTTGAAGATGCGGAGACAGGGAACACCGGGGAGCTGTTTTTT | CSVEDAETGNTGELFF
NA | few | TRBJ2-7 | TRBV5-6 | TGTGCCAGCAGCTGGTCCTACGAGCAGTACTTC | CASSWSYEQYF
NA | NA | TRBJ1-5 | TRBV12-3/TRBV12-4 | TGTGCCAGTCAGGGCAGCAATCAGCCCCAGCATTTT | CASQGSNQPQHF
NA | NA | TRBJ1-1 | TRBV5-1 | TGCGCCAGCAGCTACCCAGGTTCTGAAGCTTTCTTT | CASSYPGSEAFF
TRBD1 | once | TRBJ1-1 | TRBV7-2 | TGTGCCAGCAGCTTAGTCTCCGGGACAGCACCCACTGAAGCTTTCTTT | CASSLVSGTAPTEAFF
NA | NA | TRBJ1-5 | TRBV6-5 | TGTGCCAGCAGTTACTCGAAGGGCAGGGCGACTAGCAATCAGCCCCAGCATTTT | CASSYSKGRATSNQPQHF
NA | NA | TRBJ2-1 | TRBV29-1 | TGCAGCGTTGAAGGATATCCCTCCTACAATGAGCAGTTCTTC | CSVEGYPSYNEQFF
NA | NA | TRBJ2-1 | TRBV3-1 | TGTGCCAGCAGCCAAGAACACAGCTACAATGAGCAGTTCTTC | CASSQEHSYNEQFF
NA | NA | TRBJ2-7 | TRBV21-1 | TGTGCCAGCAGGGGGGAGGGGATCCCCTACGAGCAGTACTTC | CASRGEGIPYEQYF
NA | NA | TRBJ2-2 | TRBV11-2 | TGTGCCAGCACCCATATTAACACCGGGGAGCTGTTTTTT | CASTHINTGELFF
NA | NA | TRBJ1-5 | TRBV23-1 | TGCGCCAGCGAAAGAGCCCGAGACTGCAATCAGCCCCAGCATTTT | CASERARDCNQPQHF
NA | few | TRBJ2-7 | TRBV7-9 | TGTGCCAGCAGCTTGGATCTTTACGAGCAGTACTTC | CASSLDLYEQYF
TRBD1 | once | TRBJ2-1 | TRBV15 | TGTGCCACCGAAGGGACAGGGCGATCCTACAATGAGCAGTTCTTC | CATEGTGRSYNEQFF
NA | NA | TRBJ2-2 | TRBV3-1 | TGTGCCAGCAGCCAAGAGGATAACACCGGGGAGCTGTTTTTT | CASSQEDNTGELFF
NA | NA | TRBJ1-4 | TRBV20-1 | TGCAGTGCTGTGTCCGGGTCCGGGACGGGCAATGAAAAACTGTTTTTT | CSAVSGSGTGNEKLFF
NA | NA | TRBJ2-1 | TRBV20-1 | TGCAGTGCTAGTCTGGTCTCCTACAATGAGCAGTTCTTC | CSASLVSYNEQFF